The entry below gives a single TCR beta chain sequence along with its context. Its antigen is undetermined. The data are from a study of tumor-infiltrating lymphocytes in primary liver carcinoma. The overall study: Staged T1-T3 N0M0, the tumors had sizes that ranged from about 4 to 10 cm across.

Study results and limitations: Significantly greater top-250-clone fractions characterized tumors relative to blood (p = 0.039).

Each 20-30 mg portion of unsorted bulk tissue served as the source for co-extraction of RNA and DNA. The template, about 550 ng total RNA, yielded TCR beta cDNA made with a constant-region primer. Modified slightly, ARM-PCR produced TCR beta libraries over three nested multiplex PCR rounds. A C-beta reverse primer was combined with TRBV1-TRBV30 forward primers in the first two PCR rounds, and each round had approximately 9 cycles. TCRdb called the multiplex PCR reads again in MiXCR, with one record for every CDR3 protein. This sample has roughly 100,000 distinct CDR3 sequences, with approximately 70% found just once. V lost 6 bases and J 7 bases, leaving 20 bases between the germline ends. CDR1 and CDR2 from the germline V gene are SGHDT and YYEEEE. The CDR3 length is 15 residues.

The source of this sequence is a woman aged 55-70 years with primary liver carcinoma and hepatitis B virus infection. Sequenced input: liver tumor tissue from sampling region 2. Subset defined: tumor region T2, inferior pole. The chain carries TRBV5-6 and TRBJ2-1; D could derive from TRBD1 or TRBD2 (5 bases each). The CDR3 sequence is CASTLQTGPENEQFF. As DNA, the CDR3 is TGTGCCAGCACTTTGCAAACGGGGCCCGAGAATGAGCAGTTCTTC.